What follows describes a single T cell receptor beta chain. This CDR3 has 15 amino acids. Per the germline V gene, CDR1 is SGHRS and CDR2 is YFSETQ. The V end lost 4 bases, the J end lost 5 bases, and 18 bases lay between the germline ends. The sample belongs to a study of blood T cell repertoires in COVID-19. Looking at the study overall: The United States, Italy and Spain were the sources of the acute and convalescent COVID-19 samples. From T cells, B-cell-depleted T cells, or PBMCs came the material, which was cDNA or gDNA.

In the original analysis: Amplification with reference gene primers provided the estimates of nucleated cell counts. Generated by immunoSEQ multiplex PCR, the TCRdb table keeps only in-frame clones and is missing some. That table is the source of V, J and clone size, and D and trimming were worked out from the DNA. The sample includes under 150,000 clones, around 88% of them seen just once. The sample was peripheral blood. The J gene is TRBJ1-1, the V gene TRBV5-1, with D possibly TRBD1 on 5 matching bases. The sequence came from a human donor in a cohort sampled during active COVID-19. The CDR3 region has the DNA TGCGCCAGCAGCCCATGGAGGGGAAGGGATACTGAAGCTTTCTTT. This codes for CASSPWRGRDTEAFF. The full variable domain, its missing parts supplied by reference TRBV5-1 and TRBJ1-1, is KAGVTQTPRYLIKTRGQQVTLSCSPISGHRSVSWYQQTPGQGLQFLFEYFSETQRNKGNFPGRFSGRQFSNSRSEMNVSTLELGDSALYLCASSPWRGRDTEAFFGQGTRLTVV.